Only a few counts were recorded for the clone carrying this T cell receptor (beta chain). What it binds is not known. Those donating, healthy Caucasian individuals from Russia, were aged roughly 6 to 95. This sample stems from a study of blood T cells in healthy people across ages. Whole-study results and caveats: The diversity estimates, figures obtained from one million T cells, were considered underestimates.

Primers used in a second PCR of roughly 6 to 12 cycles were a sample-barcoded 5' primer and a J-beta primer mix. The template-switch adaptor was a 5' adaptor with 12 random nucleotides. It tagged each cDNA molecule. From the 5' RACE reads, TCRdb called clonotypes with MiXCR, one entry per CDR3 protein. The sample lists roughly 730,000 distinct CDR3 sequences, approximately 53% occurring once. The sequence came from a man aged 35-49 years in good health. Source material: blood.

The CDR3 sequence is CATSETSGGALDTQYF. The CDR3 DNA follows: TGTGCCACCAGCGAAACCTCCGGGGGGGCCCTAGATACGCAGTATTTT. This chain joins TRBV15 and TRBJ2-3; 8 bases line up with TRBD2. Germline loops: CDR1 LNHNV, CDR2 YYDKDF (reference sequence). Germline trimming cut 5 bases from V and 5 bases from J; bases unmatched to any gene: 12. The CDR3 sequence is 16 residues long.